A single sample is the source of the 9 T cell receptor beta chains below, sequenced in a study of lymphopenia after photon versus proton radiotherapy (dated by TCRdb to about 2019). Library prep was done by the immunoSEQ multiplex PCR assay. TCRdb's version of the immuneACCESS table is confined to in-frame rearrangements and falls short of the full clone set. An unresolved V gene accounts for under half of the shortfall where checked; the remainder is of unknown origin. The sample records roughly 7,900 clones, roughly nine tenths of which are singletons. Over 3% of the sample is held by the ten biggest clonotypes. The sample consisted of peripheral blood, taken from a patient treated with photon-based radiotherapy. All receptors derive from a woman aged 70 to 79 with pancreatic cancer.

The rearrangement links TRBV29-1 to TRBJ1-2; D is ambiguous. Germline values: CDR1 SQVTM, CDR2 ANQGSEA. This CDR3 has 11 residues. The germline V and J ends were trimmed by 6 bases and 5 bases, with 10 bases remaining between them. The CDR3 nucleotides read TGCAGCGTCCCGGCCATTTATGGCTACACCTTC. Amino acid sequence: CSVPAIYGYTF. The full variable domain, completed using reference TRBV29-1 and TRBJ1-2, is SAVISQKPSRDICQRGTSLTIQCQVDSQVTMMFWYRQQPGQSLTLIATANQGSEATYESGFVIDKFPISRPNLTFSTLTVSNMSPEDSSIYLCSVPAIYGYTFGSGTRLTVV.

A few counts support this clone. This chain uses TRBV4-1 with TRBJ2-1; tentatively, D is TRBD1 or TRBD2 (6 bases each). The V gene lost 6 bases and the J gene lost 0 bases, with 15 bases spanning the gap. The CDR3 is 16 residues long. The V gene's germline CDR1 is MGHRA and CDR2 YSYEKL. The CDR3 spells CASSHSGAGSYNEQFF. CDR3 DNA: TGCGCCAGCAGTCACTCGGGGGCGGGCTCCTACAATGAGCAGTTCTTC.

This sequence joins TRBV5-1 and TRBJ1-5; D unresolved. The V gene lost 0 bases and the J gene lost 5 bases, with 6 bases spanning the gap. Germline V CDR1 and CDR2: SGHRS, YFSETQ. The CDR3 is made up of 13 amino acids. The CDR3: CASSLGGDQPQHF. The CDR3 DNA reads as TGCGCCAGCAGCTTGGGCGGGGATCAGCCCCAGCATTTT.

This clone was detected a few times. The chain recombines TRBV11-1 with TRBJ2-2; no reliable D call. Trimming took off 0 bases at V and 4 bases at J, with 9 bases between the two ends. This CDR3 is 15 amino acids long. In germline, CDR1 is SGHAT, CDR2 FQDESV (reference sequence). The CDR3 here is CASSLAPSGTGELFF. The DNA of the CDR3 is TGTGCCAGCAGCTTAGCCCCGTCAGGCACCGGGGAGCTGTTTTTT.

This sequence joins TRBV6-5 and TRBJ1-1; TRBD1 is a possible D gene (5 bases). The germline V and J ends were trimmed by 0 bases and 3 bases, with 5 bases remaining between them. This CDR3 contains 13 residues. CDR1 and CDR2 (germline): MNHEY, SVGAGI. CDR3 in DNA: TGTGCCAGCAGTTACTCCAGGGACACTGAAGCTTTCTTT. It specifies CASSYSRDTEAFF.

This clone was observed a single time. The chain recombines TRBV14 with TRBJ2-7; 9 bases line up with TRBD1. Germline V CDR1 and CDR2: SGHDN, FVKESK. V was clipped by 1 base and J by 2 bases; unmatched bases: 12. There are 18 residues in the CDR3. The CDR3 coding sequence is TGTGCCAGCAGCCAAGCGCGGGGCTACAGGGGGCTAACCTACGAGCAGTACTTC. This sequence encodes CASSQARGYRGLTYEQYF.

The chain employs TRBV14 and TRBJ2-3; no definite D call. Germline V lookup: CDR1 SGHDN, CDR2 FVKESK. V lost 1 base to trimming and J lost 0 bases, with 11 bases between them. CDR3 length: 16 amino acids. The CDR3 region is CASSQVVGASTDTQYF. Written as DNA, the CDR3 is TGTGCCAGCAGCCAAGTCGTCGGTGCTAGCACAGATACGCAGTATTTT.

Here the CDR3 DNA reads TGTGCCAGCAGCCCGACAGGGACGGATACGCAGTATTTT. Protein sequence: CASSPTGTDTQYF. The chain employs TRBV4-2 and TRBJ2-3; 7 bases align to TRBD1. The V segment lost 4 bases and the J segment 6 bases; nucleotides outside the gene matches: 4. The CDR3 spans 13 residues. Per the germline V gene, CDR1 is LGHNA and CDR2 is YNFKEQ.

The chain has TRBV27 and TRBJ2-7; 10 bases are a match to TRBD1. The CDR3 is 12 residues long. Germline CDR1 MNHEY, CDR2 SMNVEV (reference sequence). The J segment lost 5 bases and the V segment lost 10 bases, leaving 5 bases of the junction unmatched. The CDR3 loop reads CATRDRGDEQYF. The CDR3 bases are TGTGCCACTAGGGACAGGGGAGACGAGCAGTACTTC.